The T cell receptor beta chain described here comes from a study of identical twins. Regarding the study as a whole: Alpha sequences that were out-of-frame and twin-shared showed an excess of low generation probability. The study drew conclusions from cross-sectional statistical analysis, not from following the same donors.

Each CDR3 protein gets one entry after TCRdb re-called the 5' RACE reads with MiXCR. The sample includes some 300,000 distinct CDR3 sequences, more than 9% seen only once; the top ten take just over 7%. Among all donors, each was a healthy Caucasian. With respect to this clonotype: Its cognate antigen is unknown.

V was pared by 4 bases and J by 2 bases, with 17 bases of the junction left unmatched. Germline V gives CDR1 SQVTM, CDR2 ANQGSEA. The CDR3 length is 19 residues. This sample was also put to use in a study of yellow fever vaccine responses in identical twins.

The rearrangement joins TRBV29-1 to TRBJ2-2, with TRBD1 identical over 9 bases. The TCR comes from a woman aged 18-29 years in good health. The material sequenced was CD8+ T cells sorted from blood. The CDR3 protein is CSVVSDRGPNQFNTGELFF. The CDR3 DNA sequence: TGCAGCGTTGTTTCGGACAGGGGCCCCAATCAATTTAACACCGGGGAGCTGTTTTTT.